The 31 T cell receptor delta chains given below trace back to one sample, sequenced in a study of gamma-delta chains in newborns, infants, children. TCRdb reprocessed the reads using CATT. Of 15,000 or so delta-chain clones in the sample, roughly 7% were seen once. Sequences were obtained from blood. The receptors derive from a child who was a newborn, infant or young child, either healthy, febrile or measles-vaccinated (not recorded which).

This clone has a handful of counts. One end of the junction fails to match germline, which may point to a read error. Other DNA sequences in this specimen translate into the identical CDR3. The rearrangement uses TRDV2 and TRDJ3, with TRDD3 as a possible D gene (5 bases). Germline V gene sequence: CDR1 GEAIGNYY, CDR2 EKD. This CDR3 spans 18 amino acids. The CDR3 spells CACDSITGSSWDTRQMFF. The CDR3 DNA sequence: TGTGCCTGTGACTCTATTACTGGATCCTCCTGGGACACCCGGCAGATGTTTTTC.

Turning to this clone: Mismatch with germline at one junction end may stem from a read error. The V and J genes are TRDV2 and TRDJ3, with D possibly matching TRDD3 (6 bases). The CDR3 spans 18 residues. The germline V gene encodes CDR1 GEAIGNYY and CDR2 EKD. Here the CDR3 DNA reads TGTGCCTGTGACACCTGGGGGGACCGCTCCTGGGGCACCCGACAGATGTTTTTC. Translating gives CACDTWGDRSWGTRQMFF.

This clone has a handful of counts. The genes are TRDV2 and TRDJ2, with 10 bases lining up with TRDD3. This CDR3 has 15 residues. V lost 3 bases, J lost 5 bases, and 5 bases stayed unmatched. Germline V CDR1 and CDR2: GEAIGNYY, EKD. The CDR3, as DNA: TGTGCCTGTGACCCCGTACTGGGGGATACAGCACAACTCTTCTTT. It codes for CACDPVLGDTAQLFF.

V usage is TRDV2 and J usage is TRDJ3; D remains unclear. Per germline, CDR1 GEAIGNYY and CDR2 EKD. V gave up 3 bases and J gave up 0 bases, with 14 bases separating them. The CDR3 runs 18 residues. The chain's CDR3 is CACDEYSRSSWDTRQMFF. The CDR3 DNA is TGTGCCTGTGACGAATACAGTCGAAGCTCCTGGGACACCCGACAGATGTTTTTC.

The table lists this clone with a few counts. The TCRdb protein comes from a much larger clone and disagrees with this DNA's translation at residue 4, likely due to a read error; the protein given here is derived from the DNA. The chain is built from TRDV2 and TRDJ3, with 7 bases identical to TRDD3. The CDR3 runs 19 residues. Germline assignment: CDR1 GEAIGNYY and CDR2 EKD. The CDR3 is CACGTGGFPGSWDTRQMFF. The CDR3 nucleotides are TGTGCCTGTGGCACCGGGGGATTCCCTGGCTCCTGGGACACCCGACAGATGTTTTTC.

Turning to this clone: This may be a read error, as it is one base from a much larger clone. The rearrangement joins TRDV2 to TRDJ3; TRDD3 agrees at 11 bases. The CDR3 is made up of 19 amino acids. V lost 3 bases to trimming and J lost 0 bases; unmatched junction nucleotides: 6. Germline V gene lookup returns CDR1 GEAIGNYY and CDR2 EKD. The CDR3 is CACDPLLGDSSWDTRQMFF. CDR3 DNA: TGTGCCTGTGACCCCCTACTGGGGGATAGCTCCTGGGACACCCGACAGATGTTTTTC.

This clone has a handful of counts. The V call is TRDV2, the J call TRDJ2, with 11 bases that match TRDD3. CDR1 and CDR2 (germline): GEAIGNYY, EKD. The CDR3 is 19 residues long. Losses at the gene ends were 0 bases for V and 0 bases for J; bases not matched to a gene: 8. The CDR3 sequence is CACDTVLGDRKALTAQLFF. The DNA of the CDR3 is TGTGCCTGTGACACCGTACTGGGGGATAGAAAGGCTTTGACAGCACAACTCTTCTTT.

A word on this clone: Germline and junction disagree at one end, which may indicate a read error. The same CDR3 can be traced to other DNA sequences in this sample. V and J are TRDV2 and TRDJ1, with TRDD3 identical over 8 bases. Germline V gene sequence: CDR1 GEAIGNYY, CDR2 EKD. CDR3 size: 16 residues. CDR3 coding DNA: TGTGCCTGTGACATGCTGGGGATACCGGACACCGATAAACTCATTTTT. This encodes CACDMLGIPDTDKLIF.

This clone occurred a few times. A much larger clone is a single base away; this may be a read error. This sample also contains other DNA sequences that code for the same CDR3. The V gene is TRDV2, the J gene TRDJ2; TRDD3 matches at 8 bases. The CDR3 consists of 15 residues. Germline V gives CDR1 GEAIGNYY, CDR2 EKD. The DNA of the CDR3 is TGTGCCTGTGACACCGTGGGGGATTTGACAGCACACCTCTTCTTT. It is translated as CACDTVGDLTAHLFF.

Concerning this clone: The junction and the germline gene differ at one end; a read error may be behind it. The rearrangement joins TRDV2 to TRDJ3, with D maybe TRDD3 (6 bases). Per the germline V gene, CDR1 is GEAIGNYY and CDR2 is EKD. The CDR3 contains 19 residues. In DNA, the CDR3 is TGTGCCTGTGACACCCTTGGGGGTAAAAGCTCCTGGGACGCCCGACAGATGTTTTTC. This gives the protein CACDTLGGKSSWDARQMFF.

This clone is medium-sized within its sample. This could be a read error, since a much larger clone is one nucleotide away. At the DNA level, this CDR3 is encoded by other sequences in the same sample as well. V is TRDV2 and J is TRDJ3; 9 nucleotides agree with TRDD3. Germline lookup yields CDR1 GEAIGNYY and CDR2 EKD. Trimming took 1 base from V and 0 from J; bases not matched to a gene: 3. The CDR3 has 18 residues. The CDR3 nucleotides are TGTGCCTGTGACACGGGGGGATACAGCTCCTGGGACACCCGACAGATGTTTTTC. Its translation is CACDTGGYSSWDTRQMFF.

Worth noting for this clone: One end of the junction is discordant with germline, which a read error may explain. The chain has TRDV2 and TRDJ1; 8 nucleotides line up with TRDD3. CDR1 is GEAIGNYY and CDR2 is EKD in the germline V gene. The CDR3 spans 14 residues. The CDR3 DNA sequence: TGTGCCTGTGACCGGGGATACCACAACGATAAACTCATATTT. Its translation: CACDRGYHNDKLIF.

The V call is TRDV2, the J call TRDJ3, with TRDD3 matching over 12 bases. From germline, CDR1 is GEAIGNYY and CDR2 EKD. V was pared by 1 base and J by 2 bases, with 5 bases of the junction left unmatched. CDR3 size: 19 residues. CDR3 bases: TGTGCCTGTGACACTTTACTGGGGGATACTACCTGGGACACCCGACAGATGTTTTTC. This sequence encodes CACDTLLGDTTWDTRQMFF.

This clone was found a few times. Sequence at one end of the junction differs from germline and may be a read error. The rearrangement uses TRDV2 and TRDJ1; 12 bases are shared with TRDD3. Germline loops: CDR1 GEAIGNYY, CDR2 EKD. The CDR3 has 15 residues. CDR3 sequence (DNA): TGTGCCTGTGACTTCGTACTGGGGGATACCGCTAAACTCATCTTT. Its translation is CACDFVLGDTAKLIF.

The CDR3, as DNA: TGTGCTCTTGGGGGACCCTATAAACCTATACCTGGGGCATACGCCGCCTTCTCCTGGGACACCCGACAGATGTTTTTC. Translated: CALGGPYKPIPGAYAAFSWDTRQMFF. The rearrangement joins TRDV1 to TRDJ3; tentatively, D is TRDD3 (6 bases). Germline CDR1 reads TSWWSYY; CDR2 reads QGS. The CDR3 has 26 residues. The ends were cut back, 4 bases at V and 0 bases at J, with 37 bases in the middle.

This clone is termed medium-sized. CDR3 nucleotides: TGTGCCTGTGACACCTGGGGGATAGCTTTGACAGCACAACTCTTCTTT. It encodes CACDTWGIALTAQLFF. This rearrangement joins TRDV2 to TRDJ2; 9 nucleotides align to TRDD3. CDR3 size: 16 residues. CDR1 and CDR2 (germline): GEAIGNYY, EKD. The ends lost 0 bases at V and 0 bases at J; junction bases unmatched: 1.

This clone was found a few times. The same CDR3 is also encoded by other DNA sequences in this sample. The CDR3 DNA sequence: TGTGCCTGTGACAAAGTACTGGGGGATATTTCCTGGGACACCCGACAGATGTTTTTC. Translated, it gives CACDKVLGDISWDTRQMFF. The V gene is TRDV2, the J gene TRDJ3; the match to TRDD3 covers 11 bases. The CDR3 has 19 amino acids. Germline-derived CDR1 and CDR2 are GEAIGNYY and EKD. Trimming at V came to 2 bases and at J to 1 base, leaving 6 bases not matched to a gene.

A note on this clone: The sample contains more than one DNA sequence encoding this CDR3. The V and J genes are TRDV2 and TRDJ3, with TRDD3 identical over 11 bases. J was trimmed by 0 bases and V by 0 bases; bases with no gene match: 12. Germline CDR1 and CDR2: GEAIGNYY and EKD. The length of the CDR3 is 22 residues. The CDR3 bases are TGTGCCTGTGACACCGTCGGATACTGGGGGATAAGGGACTCCTGGGACACCCGACAGATGTTTTTC. It encodes CACDTVGYWGIRDSWDTRQMFF.

The chain combines TRDV2 with TRDJ3, with TRDD3 matching 13 bases. Trimming at V came to 3 bases and at J to 4 bases, leaving 5 bases not matched to a gene. CDR3 length: 18 amino acids. Germline V gives CDR1 GEAIGNYY, CDR2 EKD. CDR3 nucleotide sequence: TGTGCCTGTGACGTACTGGGGGATACGCTATGGGACACCCGACAGATGTTTTTC. Amino acid sequence: CACDVLGDTLWDTRQMFF.

The CDR3 DNA follows: TGTGCCTTTGCGGATACTTTGACAGCACAACTCTTCTTT. Translating gives CAFADTLTAQLFF. V and J are TRDV3 and TRDJ2; tentative D call: TRDD3 (5 bases). V was cut by 2 bases and J by 0 bases, with 7 bases left in between. Germline CDR1 TVYSNPD, CDR2 GDNSRS (reference sequence). This CDR3 is built from 13 residues.

On this clone: Other DNA sequences of this sample code for an identical CDR3. The V gene is TRDV2, the J gene TRDJ3; no clear D gene. Germline V gene sequence: CDR1 GEAIGNYY, CDR2 EKD. The CDR3 is 17 amino acids. Trimming pared 1 base from V and 0 bases from J, leaving 9 bases between. CDR3 sequence (DNA): TGTGCCTGTGACACGGTTCCGAGCTCCTGGGACACCCGACAGATGTTTTTC. Protein sequence: CACDTVPSSWDTRQMFF.

This clone was seen a few times. This chain links TRDV2 with TRDJ3; 10 positions match TRDD3. V was clipped by 4 bases and J by 0 bases; unmatched bases: 5. From germline, CDR1 is GEAIGNYY and CDR2 EKD. CDR3 length equals 18 residues. The CDR3 reads CACDLLGDVSWDTRQMFF. Written as DNA, the CDR3 is TGTGCCTGTGATCTACTGGGGGATGTCTCCTGGGACACCCGACAGATGTTTTTC.

The table lists this clone with a few counts. Mismatch with germline at one junction end may stem from a read error. CDR3 protein: CACGTWGRPWDTRQMFF. The CDR3 bases are TGTGCCTGTGGCACCTGGGGGAGACCCTGGGACACCCGACAGATGTTTTTC. The chain uses TRDV2 and TRDJ3; 8 nucleotides align to TRDD3. The CDR3 runs to 17 residues. Germline V gives CDR1 GEAIGNYY, CDR2 EKD.

This clone was counted many times. Other DNA variants within this sample encode the same CDR3. The gene calls are TRDV2 and TRDJ3; 8 positions agree with TRDD3. V dropped 0 bases and J dropped 0; count of bases not matched to a gene: 12. Per germline, CDR1 GEAIGNYY and CDR2 EKD. The length of the CDR3 is 21 residues. The CDR3 coding sequence is TGTGCCTGTGACACCCTTCTGGGGATACATGAGCGCTCCTGGGACACCCGACAGATGTTTTTC. Translating gives CACDTLLGIHERSWDTRQMFF.

This clone was counted ten times or more. The J gene is TRDJ2, the V gene TRDV2; 9 bases are a match to TRDD3. This CDR3 comprises 15 residues. The germline gives CDR1 GEAIGNYY, CDR2 EKD. V gave up 0 bases and J gave up 9 bases; unmatched junction bases: 7. Here the CDR3 DNA reads TGTGCCTGTGACACCGTGGGGGATAGCAAGACACAACTCTTCTTT. Translation gives CACDTVGDSKTQLFF.

The table lists this clone with a few counts. With only one base between it and a far larger clone, this is likely a read error. Other DNA sequences from this sample encode an identical CDR3 as well. CDR3 coding DNA: TGTGCCTGCGACATACTGGGGGATACGAGCTCCTGGGACACCCGACAGATGTTTTTC. Translation gives CACDILGDTSSWDTRQMFF. The J gene is TRDJ3, the V gene TRDV2; 13 bases align to TRDD3. This CDR3 spans 19 amino acids. The V gene's germline CDR1 is GEAIGNYY and CDR2 EKD.

Note on this clone: TCRdb attributes to this sequence the protein of a much larger clone, which differs from the DNA translation at residue 3; a read error is likely, and the protein displayed is translated from the DNA. The V call is TRDV2, the J call TRDJ3, with TRDD3 matching over 9 bases. The CDR3 runs 18 residues. Germline CDR1 and CDR2: GEAIGNYY and EKD. CDR3 coding DNA: TGTGCCCGTGACACCTGGGGGATGGACTCCTGGGACACCCGACAGATGTTTTTC. Its protein is CARDTWGMDSWDTRQMFF.

This clone showed up just a few times. The chain employs TRDV2 and TRDJ3; 11 nucleotides agree with TRDD3. This CDR3 is 20 amino acids long. V shed 2 bases, J shed 0 bases, and the junction held 8 bases outside the gene matches. Germline V lookup: CDR1 GEAIGNYY, CDR2 EKD. CDR3 sequence: CACDRMGDTLSSWDTRQMFF. The CDR3 nucleotides are TGTGCCTGTGACAGGATGGGGGATACGCTTAGCTCCTGGGACACCCGACAGATGTTTTTC.

There are a few counts of this clone. Other nucleotide sequences from this sample produce the same CDR3. The chain recombines TRDV2 with TRDJ3, with TRDD3 matching over 9 bases. Germline loops: CDR1 GEAIGNYY, CDR2 EKD. The ends lost 3 bases at V and 1 base at J; junction bases unmatched: 3. The CDR3 is made up of 17 amino acids. The CDR3 bases are TGTGCCTGTGACCTTACTGGGGGATCCTGGGACACCCGACAGATGTTTTTC. It translates to CACDLTGGSWDTRQMFF.

Notes on this clone: Other DNA sequences in this sample translate to the same CDR3. This chain joins TRDV2 and TRDJ3, with TRDD3 matching over 9 bases. The V segment lost 4 bases and the J segment 1 base; nucleotides outside the gene matches: 4. Germline lookup yields CDR1 GEAIGNYY and CDR2 EKD. This CDR3 has 17 amino acids. The CDR3 reads CACDITGGSWDTRQMFF. The CDR3 DNA sequence: TGTGCCTGTGATATTACTGGGGGATCCTGGGACACCCGACAGATGTTTTTC.

About this clone: The sample carries other DNA sequences with the same CDR3. This chain uses TRDV2 with TRDJ3, with 9 bases matching TRDD3. J was trimmed by 4 bases and V by 3 bases; bases with no gene match: 0. Germline-derived CDR1 and CDR2 are GEAIGNYY and EKD. This CDR3 comprises 15 residues. CDR3 residues: CACDWGIWDTRQMFF. The DNA of the CDR3 is TGTGCCTGTGACTGGGGGATATGGGACACCCGACAGATGTTTTTC.